The following is a T cell receptor (beta chain) sequence with its context. These data belong to a study of blood T cell repertoires in COVID-19. Looking at the study overall: Material from acute and convalescent COVID-19 was sourced from the United States, Italy and Spain. T cells, B-cell-depleted T cells, or PBMCs supplied cDNA or gDNA.

Trimming removed 7 bases from V and 15 bases from J; junction bases left unmatched: 10. Germline CDR1 is MNHEY and CDR2 is SVGAGI. This CDR3 comprises 12 residues. As processed by the authors: Cell counts per sample came from amplifying reference gene primers. TCRdb's copy holds only in-frame clones and misses some; the assay was immunoSEQ multiplex PCR. From that table come the V and J calls and clone size; the DNA was used to work out D and trimming. The table records roughly 200,000 clones, roughly four fifths of them present only once. What was sequenced was peripheral blood. The chain employs TRBV6-5 and TRBJ2-1; 9 bases fit TRBD2. This TCR came from a man aged 50 to 60 who had recovered from COVID-19. CDR3: CASTHIAGVRFF. For the CDR3, the DNA is TGTGCCAGCACGCATATAGCGGGAGTACGGTTCTTC.